These T cell receptor beta chains were read from a single sample in a study of cytomegalovirus exposure and HLA in healthy donors. The repertoire was sequenced with immunoSEQ multiplex PCR; TCRdb's copy has only in-frame clones and lacks some. Among some 140,000 clones, roughly four fifths were seen once, and the ten largest hold approximately 8.2%. Sequenced input: PBMCs. These receptors were collected from a woman aged 50 to 60 in good health and CMV-seropositive. The CDR3 runs from the conserved cysteine through the conserved F or W. Fields, in order: CDR3 DNA, CDR3 protein, V gene, J gene, D gene, clone size. The D gene is left open where the match is weak. For some rows the clone size is stated as once, few or many, or as a class when expanded; others skip it.

TGTGCCAGCTCACCAGAGGGGGTGAACACTGAAGCTTTCTTT	CASSPEGVNTEAFF	TRBV18	TRBJ1-1	-	few
TGCGCCAGCAGCCCAGTCGGGGGCAATCAGCCCCAGCATTTT	CASSPVGGNQPQHF	TRBV5-1	TRBJ1-5	-	-
TGTGCCGCTCGGACATCCGAAGAGACCCAGTACTTC	CAARTSEETQYF	TRBV6-6	TRBJ2-5	-	-
TGCGCCAGCAGCCCTACCCCGGGGAAGAATGAAAAACTGTTTTTT	CASSPTPGKNEKLFF	TRBV5-1	TRBJ1-4	-	-
TGTGCCAGCAGTAGACGACAGAAAGAGACCCAGTACTTC	CASSRRQKETQYF	TRBV25-1	TRBJ2-5	-	-
TGTGCCAGCAGTTTAGGGGGGACCCCATACAATGAGCAGTTCTTC	CASSLGGTPYNEQFF	TRBV28	TRBJ2-1	-	few
TGTGCCAGCAGCTTGTACGGGATGAACACTGAAGCTTTCTTT	CASSLYGMNTEAFF	TRBV5-5	TRBJ1-1	-	-
TGTGCCAGCAGCCAGGGACAGACCAAAAACATTCAGTACTTC	CASSQGQTKNIQYF	TRBV5-4	TRBJ2-4	TRBD1	-
TGTGCCACTACCGGGAGGGATACGCAGTATTTT	CATTGRDTQYF	TRBV6-1	TRBJ2-3	TRBD2	-
TGTGCCAGCAGCTTGGTTTCAGGGGCTGCCGGGGAGCTGTTTTTT	CASSLVSGAAGELFF	TRBV5-4	TRBJ2-2	-	-
TGTGCCTGGCGAAGGGGGCAGCGAACCGGGGAGCTGTTTTTT	CAWRRGQRTGELFF	TRBV30	TRBJ2-2	TRBD1	-
TGTGCCAGCAGCTCGCGACAGGGTGTAGGCTATGAGCAGTTCTTC	CASSSRQGVGYEQFF	TRBV9	TRBJ2-1	TRBD1	-